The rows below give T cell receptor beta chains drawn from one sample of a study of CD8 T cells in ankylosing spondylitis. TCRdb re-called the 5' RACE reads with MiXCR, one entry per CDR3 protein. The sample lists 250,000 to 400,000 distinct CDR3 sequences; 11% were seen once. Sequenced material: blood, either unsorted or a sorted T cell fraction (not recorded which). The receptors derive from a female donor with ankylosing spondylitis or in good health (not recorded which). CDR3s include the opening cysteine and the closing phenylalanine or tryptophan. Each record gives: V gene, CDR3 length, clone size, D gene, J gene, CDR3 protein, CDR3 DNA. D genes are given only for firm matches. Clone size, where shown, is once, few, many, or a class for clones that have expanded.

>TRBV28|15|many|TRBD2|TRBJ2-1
CASSVSPLAGSEQFF
TGTGCCAGCAGTGTATCCCCGCTAGCGGGAAGTGAGCAGTTCTTC
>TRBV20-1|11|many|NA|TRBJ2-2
CSAKRNGELFF
TGCAGTGCTAAGAGGAACGGGGAGCTGTTTTTT
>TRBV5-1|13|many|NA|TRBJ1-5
CASSPREEVRQHF
TGCGCCAGCAGCCCGCGGGAAGAGGTTCGCCAGCATTTT
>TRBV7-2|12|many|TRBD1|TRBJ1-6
CASSFTTGGIHF
TGTGCCAGCAGCTTCACAACAGGGGGGATCCACTTT
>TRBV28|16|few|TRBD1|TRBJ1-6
CASSLDRGIVWSPLHF
TGTGCCAGCAGTTTAGACAGGGGGATTGTTTGGTCACCCCTCCACTTT
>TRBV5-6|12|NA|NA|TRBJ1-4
CASSWGESKLFF
TGTGCCAGCAGCTGGGGGGAGTCGAAACTGTTTTTT
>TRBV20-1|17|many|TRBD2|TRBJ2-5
CSARDLLLAGGLKTQYF
TGCAGTGCTAGAGATCTCCTCCTAGCGGGGGGGCTTAAGACCCAGTACTTC
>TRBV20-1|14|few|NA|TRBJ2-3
CSAQGPGRADTQYF
TGCAGTGCTCAAGGCCCCGGCCGCGCAGATACGCAGTATTTT
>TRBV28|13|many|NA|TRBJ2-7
CASSLTYPYEQYF
TGTGCCAGCAGTTTGACTTATCCTTACGAGCAGTACTTC
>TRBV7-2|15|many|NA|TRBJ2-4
CASSLSLSLINIQYF
TGTGCCAGCAGCTTATCCCTAAGCCTCATTAACATTCAGTACTTC
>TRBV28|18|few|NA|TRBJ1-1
CASSLAPHRDAGNTEAFF
TGTGCCAGCAGTTTAGCCCCCCACCGGGACGCAGGAAACACTGAAGCTTTCTTT
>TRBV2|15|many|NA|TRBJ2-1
CASSGTSQSYNEQFF
TGTGCCAGCAGTGGGACTTCCCAGTCCTACAATGAGCAGTTCTTC
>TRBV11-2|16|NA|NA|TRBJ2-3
CASSQRQGGFTDTQYF
TGTGCCAGCAGTCAACGGCAGGGTGGTTTCACAGATACGCAGTATTTT
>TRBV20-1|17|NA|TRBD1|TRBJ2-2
CSARDGRTGEVTGELFF
TGCAGTGCTAGAGATGGGAGGACAGGGGAGGTCACCGGGGAGCTGTTTTTT
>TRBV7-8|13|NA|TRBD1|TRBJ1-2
CASSPDQGAGYTF
TGTGCCAGCAGCCCGGATCAGGGGGCGGGCTACACCTTC